These 25 T cell receptor beta chains were sequenced from one sample in a study of Tregs in tolerant kidney transplant recipients. Assay used: immunoSEQ multiplex PCR; TCRdb lists only in-frame clones, some missing. The sample yields approximately 260,000 clones, roughly 84% seen once. The sequenced sample was CD4+ T cells from blood. The receptor source for this set is a human donor in good health.

CDR3 bases: TGTGCCAGCAGTTTGACAGGTTATGGCTACACCTTC. Amino acids: CASSLTGYGYTF. V and J are TRBV6-5 and TRBJ1-2, with D possibly TRBD1 on 6 matching bases. CDR3 length: 12 amino acids. Trimming stripped 4 bases from V and 5 bases from J, with 8 bases between. Per the germline V gene, CDR1 is MNHEY and CDR2 is SVGAGI.

The genes are TRBV5-1 and TRBJ2-5, with 11 bases that match TRBD1. Germline values: CDR1 SGHRS, CDR2 YFSETQ. The CDR3 runs 14 residues. Losses at the gene ends were 4 bases for V and 5 bases for J; bases not matched to a gene: 4. The DNA of the CDR3 is TGCGCCAGCAGCGGAGGGGACAGGGGGGAGACCCAGTACTTC. Amino acid sequence: CASSGGDRGETQYF.

The V gene is TRBV19, the J gene TRBJ2-2; tentative D call: TRBD2 (5 bases). The CDR3 consists of 15 residues. Trimming shortened V by 6 bases and J by 0 bases, and 11 bases separated the two germline ends. The germline gives CDR1 LNHDA, CDR2 SQIVND (reference sequence). The CDR3 nucleotides read TGTGCCAGTAGAGGAGCGGATACGAACACCGGGGAGCTGTTTTTT. Amino acid sequence: CASRGADTNTGELFF.

The V and J genes are TRBV2 and TRBJ2-3; weak D call: TRBD1 (6 bases). This CDR3 comprises 14 residues. V gave up 7 bases and J gave up 0 bases, with 11 bases separating them. The V gene's germline CDR1 is SNHLY and CDR2 FYNNEI. The CDR3, as DNA: TGTGCCAGCAAGACAGGCCAAAGCACAGATACGCAGTATTTT. It specifies CASKTGQSTDTQYF.

J is TRBJ1-1 and V is TRBV5-1, with 10 nucleotides matching TRBD1. Germline CDR1 SGHRS, CDR2 YFSETQ. The ends lost 0 bases at V and 5 bases at J; junction bases unmatched: 10. The CDR3 contains 17 residues. The CDR3 loop reads CASSLGDRGKVMTEAFF. CDR3 in DNA: TGCGCCAGCAGCTTGGGGGACAGGGGAAAGGTAATGACTGAAGCTTTCTTT.

This sequence joins TRBV2 and TRBJ2-7; the match to TRBD1 covers 9 bases. The CDR3 extends over 15 amino acids. Per germline, CDR1 SNHLY and CDR2 FYNNEI. The V segment lost 6 bases and the J segment 0 bases; nucleotides outside the gene matches: 6. For the CDR3, the DNA is TGTGCCAGCAGACGGGACAGGGCGGGCTCCTACGAGCAGTACTTC. It is translated as CASRRDRAGSYEQYF.

This sequence joins TRBV7-9 and TRBJ1-1; D not certain. Germline loops: CDR1 SEHNR, CDR2 FQNEAQ (reference sequence). This CDR3 is 15 amino acids long. V was shortened by 2 bases and J by 3 bases, with 13 bases between the two germline ends. The CDR3 DNA reads TGTGCCAGCAGCTTATTCCGGGCAGGCGACACTGAAGCTTTCTTT. Its protein product is CASSLFRAGDTEAFF.

A note on this clone: Within the sample, other DNA sequences also encode this same CDR3. This chain links TRBV18 with TRBJ2-3; 7 positions agree with TRBD1. The ends lost 3 bases at V and 4 bases at J; junction bases unmatched: 1. The CDR3 is 13 residues long. Germline V gene data show CDR1 as KGHSH and CDR2 as LQKENI. The CDR3 sequence is CASSPGTADTQYF. For the CDR3, the DNA is TGTGCCAGCTCACCTGGGACAGCAGATACGCAGTATTTT.

The chain links TRBV5-1 to TRBJ2-3; a weak D match, TRBD2 (5 bases). The CDR3 consists of 13 residues. CDR1 SGHRS and CDR2 YFSETQ come from the germline V gene. V shed 1 base and J shed 8 bases, with 11 bases lying between them. The CDR3 loop is CASSLTGIGTQYF. The CDR3 DNA follows: TGCGCCAGCAGCTTGACCGGGATCGGTACGCAGTATTTT.

The chain carries TRBV9 and TRBJ2-1, with D possibly matching TRBD2 (6 bases). Germline loops: CDR1 SGDLS, CDR2 YYNGEE. V was clipped by 3 bases and J by 7 bases, with 11 bases between them. The CDR3 totals 13 residues. The CDR3 nucleotides read TGTGCCAGCAGCGCTAGCGAGGTAAATGAGCAGTTCTTC. Its protein is CASSASEVNEQFF.

The chain uses TRBV9 and TRBJ1-1; D is perhaps TRBD1 (5 bases). Germline lookup yields CDR1 SGDLS and CDR2 YYNGEE. Trimming pared 0 bases from V and 1 base from J, leaving 10 bases between. CDR3 length equals 15 residues. The CDR3 here is CASSVAGHPNTEAFF. The DNA of the CDR3 is TGTGCCAGCAGCGTAGCCGGACACCCGAACACTGAAGCTTTCTTT. Supplemented by reference TRBV9 and TRBJ1-1, the full variable domain reads DSGVTQTPKHLITATGQRVTLRCSPRSGDLSVYWYQQSLDQGLQFLIQYYNGEERAKGNILERFSAQQFPDLHSELNLSSLELGDSALYFCASSVAGHPNTEAFFGQGTRLTVV.

The rearrangement joins TRBV29-1 to TRBJ2-3; possibly TRBD1 or TRBD2 for D (6 bases each). This CDR3 contains 18 residues. Germline loops: CDR1 SQVTM, CDR2 ANQGSEA. V lost 7 bases and J lost 1, with 27 bases in between. For the CDR3, the DNA is TGCAGCGGGATCCTACGGGGGCCTAAATCTAGGGGCACAGATACGCAGTATTTT. It translates to CSGILRGPKSRGTDTQYF.

This sequence joins TRBV5-1 and TRBJ1-1; maybe TRBD1 (6 bases). The CDR3 is made up of 14 amino acids. Germline CDR1 and CDR2: SGHRS and YFSETQ. The germline V and J ends were trimmed by 4 bases and 0 bases, with 10 bases remaining between them. The CDR3 DNA is TGCGCCAGCAGCCGTGACAGGTTGAACACTGAAGCTTTCTTT. This encodes CASSRDRLNTEAFF. Full variable domain (outside the CDR3, taken from reference TRBV5-1 and TRBJ1-1): KAGVTQTPRYLIKTRGQQVTLSCSPISGHRSVSWYQQTPGQGLQFLFEYFSETQRNKGNFPGRFSGRQFSNSRSEMNVSTLELGDSALYLCASSRDRLNTEAFFGQGTRLTVV.

The chain links TRBV19 to TRBJ1-1, with a tentative D call TRBD1 (6 bases). The CDR3 runs to 14 residues. With 5 bases removed from V and 0 bases from J, the gap between germline ends came to 10 bases. Germline loops: CDR1 LNHDA, CDR2 SQIVND (reference sequence). CDR3 nucleotide sequence: TGTGCCAGTAGTCAACAGGGCATGAACACTGAAGCTTTCTTT. This translates into CASSQQGMNTEAFF.

The CDR3 DNA is TGTGCCAGCACCATAGGGGGCCCCTACAATGAGCAGTTCTTC. It translates to CASTIGGPYNEQFF. This chain uses TRBV25-1 with TRBJ2-1, with 7 nucleotides matching TRBD1. Germline V gene lookup returns CDR1 MGHDK and CDR2 SYGVNS. CDR3 length: 14 residues. The V gene end was trimmed by 7 bases and the J gene end by 2 bases; junction bases not matched to a gene: 5.

This chain joins TRBV21-1 and TRBJ1-4; the D call of TRBD1 is as the table states it, not checked on the DNA. TRBV21-1 is a listed pseudogene. The CDR3 runs 18 residues. The CDR3 DNA reads as TGTGCCAGCAGCAAAGTTATAGTGACAGGGGGTTTAAATGAAAAACTGTTTTTT. The encoded protein is CASSKVIVTGGLNEKLFF.

This clone was observed once. The chain links TRBV7-8 to TRBJ2-1; 9 positions match TRBD1. V lost 8 bases and J lost 7; bases outside the gene matches: 9. Germline V lookup: CDR1 SGHVS, CDR2 FQNEAQ. The CDR3 length is 14 residues. The CDR3 DNA follows: TGTGCCAGCGCCTGGGGGACAGGGACGAATGAGCAGTTCTTC. Translating gives CASAWGTGTNEQFF.

J is TRBJ1-1 and V is TRBV5-6; D not certain. Trimming stripped 0 bases from V and 0 bases from J, with 9 bases between. The CDR3 totals 15 residues. Per the germline V gene, CDR1 is SGHDT and CDR2 is YYEEEE. The CDR3 region is CASSLVGQLNTEAFF. The CDR3 nucleotides are TGTGCCAGCAGCTTGGTAGGGCAATTGAACACTGAAGCTTTCTTT.

As DNA, the CDR3 is TGTGCCAGCAGCAAACGCCCGACTAGCGGGAGCAATGAGCAGTTCTTC. It translates to CASSKRPTSGSNEQFF. The chain employs TRBV7-2 and TRBJ2-1, with TRBD2 matching 12 bases. Germline CDR1 is SGHTA and CDR2 is FQGNSA. The CDR3 spans 16 residues. The V gene end was trimmed by 5 bases and the J gene end by 6 bases; junction bases not matched to a gene: 8.

The genes are TRBV5-1 and TRBJ2-3; D remains ambiguous. This CDR3 spans 12 amino acids. The V end lost 0 bases, the J end lost 5 bases, and 4 bases lay between the germline ends. Germline V CDR1 and CDR2: SGHRS, YFSETQ. This CDR3 reads CASSLAGDTQYF. The CDR3, as DNA: TGCGCCAGCAGCTTGGCGGGAGATACGCAGTATTTT.

The chain has TRBV6-5 and TRBJ1-2, with D unresolved. V was clipped by 0 bases and J by 4 bases, with 9 bases between them. This CDR3 is 14 amino acids long. Germline V CDR1 and CDR2: MNHEY, SVGAGI. This chain's CDR3 is CASSYSDDSYGYTF. The CDR3 DNA is TGTGCCAGCAGTTACTCGGACGATTCCTATGGCTACACCTTC.

V is TRBV5-6 and J is TRBJ1-1; TRBD1 matches at 9 bases. Per germline, CDR1 SGHDT and CDR2 YYEEEE. J gave up 0 bases and V 0 bases, and 9 bases lay outside the gene matches. This CDR3 comprises 18 residues. The CDR3 DNA reads as TGTGCCAGCAGCTTGGCATACCGGGACAGGGAACTGAACACTGAAGCTTTCTTT. Amino acid sequence: CASSLAYRDRELNTEAFF.

The chain uses TRBV6-1 and TRBJ2-4; D is uncertain. This CDR3 region has 18 residues. Germline CDR1 is MNHNS and CDR2 is SASEGT. V was shortened by 2 bases and J by 0 bases, with 17 bases between the two germline ends. Here the CDR3 reads CASSEWAVMGLAKNIQYF. The CDR3 DNA sequence: TGTGCCAGCAGTGAATGGGCGGTTATGGGCTTAGCCAAAAACATTCAGTACTTC.

This sequence joins TRBV2 and TRBJ2-4; 7 bases fit TRBD1. There are 16 residues in the CDR3. CDR1 SNHLY and CDR2 FYNNEI come from the germline V gene. V gave up 3 bases and J gave up 0 bases; unmatched junction bases: 5. CDR3 sequence: CASSENRGRAKNIQYF. The CDR3 DNA sequence: TGTGCCAGCAGTGAGAACAGGGGAAGAGCCAAAAACATTCAGTACTTC.

V usage is TRBV28 and J usage is TRBJ2-3, with a possible D match to TRBD1 (6 bases). The CDR3 totals 14 residues. Germline values: CDR1 MDHEN, CDR2 SYDVKM. Trimming removed 5 bases at V and 0 bases at J, with 9 bases between. The CDR3 DNA reads as TGTGCCAGCAGTCCGACAGGAAGCACAGATACGCAGTATTTT. This encodes CASSPTGSTDTQYF.